Listed below are T cell receptor beta chains from one sample, sequenced in a study of blood T cell repertoires in COVID-19. Libraries were prepared by immunoSEQ multiplex PCR; TCRdb keeps only in-frame clonotypes and omits some of them. The data hold roughly 61,000 clones, with around 90% observed a single time. The sequencing sample was made of peripheral blood. The source of these receptors is a man in his sixties with acute or convalescent COVID-19. Each CDR3 is given with its conserved first and last residue. D genes are given only for firm matches. A clone size is listed for some rows: how often the clone was seen (once, few, many), or a class if it is expanded.

length: 13; D: TRBD1; size: -; V: TRBV29-1; J: TRBJ1-2; DNA: TGCAGCGTTCGGACAGGGGAGGACTATGGCTACACCTTC; CDR3: CSVRTGEDYGYTF
length: 13; D: -; size: -; V: TRBV6-4; J: TRBJ2-2; DNA: TGTGCCAGCAGTGGAGAGCTCGACGGGGAGCTGTTTTTT; CDR3: CASSGELDGELFF
length: 20; D: TRBD1; size: few; V: TRBV10-1; J: TRBJ1-6; DNA: TGCGCCACCTTCGACAGGGCCCTATCCGGGGAGAGCTCCTATAATTCACCCCTCCACTTT; CDR3: CATFDRALSGESSYNSPLHF
length: 15; D: -; size: -; V: TRBV28; J: TRBJ2-3; DNA: TGTGCCAGCAGCACGGGGAGCCACTACACAGATACGCAGTATTTT; CDR3: CASSTGSHYTDTQYF
length: 17; D: -; size: -; V: TRBV19; J: TRBJ2-2; DNA: TGTGCCAGTAGCTCGTTGTTTTGGGAGGATGGCACCGGGGAGCTGTTTTTT; CDR3: CASSSLFWEDGTGELFF
length: 18; D: -; size: -; V: TRBV4-3; J: TRBJ2-1; DNA: TGCGCCAGCAGCCAAGATGGGGGGGCTATTATAGGTTGGAATGAGCAGTTCTTC; CDR3: CASSQDGGAIIGWNEQFF
length: 15; D: -; size: -; V: TRBV27; J: TRBJ1-1; DNA: TGTGCCAGCAGTTTATTCAGGGGAAGAGGCACTGAAGCTTTCTTT; CDR3: CASSLFRGRGTEAFF
length: 16; D: TRBD2; size: -; V: TRBV7-9; J: TRBJ2-2; DNA: TGTGCCAGCAGCCCGGGACTAGCTGCGAACACCGGGGAGCTGTTTTTT; CDR3: CASSPGLAANTGELFF
length: 19; D: TRBD1; size: -; V: TRBV7-2; J: TRBJ2-7; DNA: TGTGCCAGCAGCCCGCCAGGGGGCACATCTCAATACGGCCCACACGAGCAGTACTTC; CDR3: CASSPPGGTSQYGPHEQYF
length: 14; D: TRBD1; size: -; V: TRBV14; J: TRBJ1-2; DNA: TGTGCCAGCAGCCCCCGGGACAGGCCCTACGGCTACACCTTC; CDR3: CASSPRDRPYGYTF
length: 16; D: -; size: -; V: TRBV7-6; J: TRBJ1-5; DNA: TGTGCCAGCAGCTTAGGTGGGAGGGGTAGCAATCAGCCCCAGCATTTT; CDR3: CASSLGGRGSNQPQHF
length: 13; D: -; size: -; V: TRBV19; J: TRBJ1-5; DNA: TGTGCCGGGTCCTTGGGGGGAGGTCAGCCCCAGCATTTT; CDR3: CAGSLGGGQPQHF
length: 15; D: -; size: -; V: TRBV11-2; J: TRBJ1-4; DNA: TGTGCCAGCAGACCTGGGCAGGCAACTAATGAAAAACTGTTTTTT; CDR3: CASRPGQATNEKLFF
length: 15; D: -; size: -; V: TRBV7-2; J: TRBJ1-2; DNA: TGTGCCAGCAGCTTAGACGGAGCCGCTAACTATGGCTACACCTTC; CDR3: CASSLDGAANYGYTF
length: 16; D: TRBD2; size: -; V: TRBV4-3; J: TRBJ2-1; DNA: TGCGCCAGCAGCTTAACTAGCGGATCTTCCTACAATGAGCAGTTCTTC; CDR3: CASSLTSGSSYNEQFF
length: 14; D: -; size: -; V: TRBV11-1; J: TRBJ2-2; DNA: TGTGCCAGCAGCGCCGGGATGAACACCGGGGAGCTGTTTTTT; CDR3: CASSAGMNTGELFF
length: 13; D: -; size: -; V: TRBV7-2; J: TRBJ2-7; DNA: TGTGCCAGCAGCCGGGGATTAGCCTACGAGCAGTACTTC; CDR3: CASSRGLAYEQYF
length: 12; D: -; size: -; V: TRBV9; J: TRBJ2-4; DNA: TGTGCCAGCAGCCCCGACGCGGACATTCAGTACTTC; CDR3: CASSPDADIQYF
length: 15; D: -; size: -; V: TRBV5-1; J: TRBJ2-1; DNA: TGCGCCAGCCGCTTTACTCATAACTCCTACAATGAGCAGTTCTTC; CDR3: CASRFTHNSYNEQFF
length: 14; D: -; size: -; V: TRBV19; J: TRBJ1-2; DNA: TGTGCCAGTAGTATATCAGGGTCGAGGCATGGCTACACCTTC; CDR3: CASSISGSRHGYTF
length: 15; D: TRBD2; size: -; V: TRBV3-1/TRBV3-2; J: TRBJ2-3; DNA: TGTGCCAGCAGCCTTAGGACTAGCGGGATCGATACGCAGTATTTT; CDR3: CASSLRTSGIDTQYF
length: 19; D: TRBD2; size: once; V: TRBV19; J: TRBJ2-1; DNA: TGTGCCAGTAGTACGGATGTCGGCGGGAGGAAAAGCTCCTACAATGAGCAGTTCTTC; CDR3: CASSTDVGGRKSSYNEQFF
length: 16; D: TRBD1; size: -; V: TRBV30; J: TRBJ1-3; DNA: TGTGCCTGGAGTTCGGACAGGGAGTACTCTGGAAACACCATATATTTT; CDR3: CAWSSDREYSGNTIYF
length: 18; D: TRBD1; size: -; V: TRBV6-2/TRBV6-3; J: TRBJ1-5; DNA: TGTGCCAGCAGTGGATCGGGACAGGGGCTGTATAGCAATCAGCCCCAGCATTTT; CDR3: CASSGSGQGLYSNQPQHF